These 32 T cell receptor beta chains originate from one sample sequenced in a study of PD-1 blockade in classical Hodgkin lymphoma. Every patient relapsed after autologous stem cell transplantation, and brentuximab vedotin exposure varied. Investigators obtained CD8+ T cells from thawed PBMCs by magnetic negative selection. Here immunoSEQ multiplex PCR was the method, and the copy in TCRdb shows in-frame clones only, minus some. The data show 10,000 to 15,000 clones, 65% to 85% seen once. The sequencing used CD8+ T cells from blood, collected at baseline. The receptors shown here come from a human donor with classical Hodgkin lymphoma.

This sequence joins TRBV19 and TRBJ2-7; D is undetermined. Trimming cost V 6 bases and J 4 bases, with 16 bases left between them. The CDR3 loop spans 14 amino acids. CDR1 and CDR2 (germline): LNHDA, SQIVND (reference sequence). CDR3 region: CASSPASLGYEQYF. CDR3 sequence (DNA): TGTGCCAGTAGCCCCGCGTCCTTAGGTTACGAGCAGTACTTC.

The genes are TRBV7-2 and TRBJ2-7; D may be TRBD1 or TRBD2 (6 bases each). CDR3 length equals 15 residues. CDR1 and CDR2 (germline): SGHTA, FQGNSA. Trimming cost V 0 bases and J 3 bases, with 12 bases left between them. CDR3 in amino acids: CASSLAGGSGYEQYF. The CDR3 nucleotides read TGTGCCAGCAGCTTAGCAGGGGGGAGCGGCTACGAGCAGTACTTC. Supplemented by reference TRBV7-2 and TRBJ2-7, the full variable domain reads GAGVSQSPSNKVTEKGKDVELRCDPISGHTALYWYRQSLGQGLEFLIYFQGNSAPDKSGLPSDRFSAERTGGSVSTLTIQRTQQEDSAVYLCASSLAGGSGYEQYFGPGTRLTVT.

J is TRBJ2-1 and V is TRBV4-1; possibly TRBD2 for D (5 bases). V was clipped by 0 bases and J by 0 bases, with 9 bases between them. Germline V CDR1 and CDR2: MGHRA, YSYEKL. The CDR3 runs 16 residues. The CDR3 DNA is TGCGCCAGCAGCCAAGATTCCCGGGGCTCCTACAATGAGCAGTTCTTC. Protein product: CASSQDSRGSYNEQFF.

This chain connects TRBV5-4 to TRBJ1-1; no firm D call. Between the trimmed V and J ends, which lost 4 bases and 4 bases, there was a span of 14 bases. Germline CDR1 is SGHNT and CDR2 is YYREEE (reference sequence). This CDR3 has 14 amino acids. CDR3 nucleotide sequence: TGTGCCAGCAGCCCCTCCCCTGGAGGCACTGAAGCTTTCTTT. Encoded protein: CASSPSPGGTEAFF.

V and J are TRBV27 and TRBJ2-7; 8 bases fit TRBD1. Per germline, CDR1 MNHEY and CDR2 SMNVEV (reference sequence). V shed 7 bases and J 3 bases; nucleotides not matched to a gene: 14. This CDR3 has 16 residues. This CDR3 is CASTGQGRTLIYEQYF. CDR3 bases: TGTGCCAGCACCGGACAGGGTCGAACCCTGATCTACGAGCAGTACTTC.

The chain carries TRBV11-2 and TRBJ2-1, with a possible D match to TRBD2 (5 bases). Trimming removed 4 bases at V and 4 bases at J, with 17 bases between. This CDR3 spans 16 amino acids. Germline CDR1 SGHAT, CDR2 FQNNGV. This chain's CDR3 is CASSSATIPGYNEQFF. As DNA, the CDR3 is TGTGCCAGCAGCTCAGCGACTATCCCTGGGTACAATGAGCAGTTCTTC.

This chain links TRBV4-1 with TRBJ2-7; D may be TRBD2 (7 bases). V lost 4 bases, J lost 3 bases, and 16 bases lay in between. This CDR3 is built from 15 residues. CDR1 MGHRA and CDR2 YSYEKL come from the germline V gene. The CDR3 reads CASSPEGGRVYEQYF. DNA of the CDR3: TGCGCCAGCAGCCCCGAGGGGGGGAGAGTCTACGAGCAGTACTTC.

This clone has just a few counts. The CDR3 DNA is TGTGCCTGGTCGAGCTATGGCTACACCTTC. Amino acids: CAWSSYGYTF. The chain links TRBV30 to TRBJ1-2; D is uncertain. Germline values: CDR1 GTSNPN, CDR2 SVGIG (reference sequence). V was trimmed by 5 bases and J by 4 bases, leaving 5 bases between them. There are 10 residues in the CDR3.

This clone was picked up a small number of times. This chain joins TRBV6-5 and TRBJ2-3, with 11 bases lining up with TRBD2. The CDR3 has 15 residues. The germline V gene has CDR1 MNHEY and CDR2 SVGAGI. J gave up 3 bases and V 6 bases, and 5 bases lay outside the gene matches. CDR3 bases: TGTGCCAGCAGCCGTACTAGCGGGGGAACAGATACGCAGTATTTT. It specifies CASSRTSGGTDTQYF.

CDR3 nucleotides: TGTGCCAGCAGCTGGGGACAGGATGCATCCTACGAGCAGTACTTC. It specifies CASSWGQDASYEQYF. The V and J genes are TRBV7-9 and TRBJ2-7, with 8 bases identical to TRBD1. CDR1 and CDR2 (germline): SEHNR, FQNEAQ (reference sequence). V lost 4 bases and J lost 1; bases outside the gene matches: 6. The length of the CDR3 is 15 residues.

In this sample, this clone is medium-sized. The chain recombines TRBV19 with TRBJ1-5; D might be TRBD1 (5 bases). CDR3 length equals 14 residues. The V and J ends lost 5 bases and 5 bases respectively, with 13 bases between them. Germline CDR1 is LNHDA and CDR2 is SQIVND (reference sequence). The CDR3 spells CASSPLKGDQPQHF. CDR3 nucleotide sequence: TGTGCCAGTAGTCCCCTTAAAGGGGATCAGCCCCAGCATTTT.

This chain's CDR3 is CASSPPRGANPDTQYF. The CDR3 DNA reads TGTGCCAGCAGCCCCCCGCGGGGGGCGAACCCAGATACGCAGTATTTT. V usage is TRBV7-9 and J usage is TRBJ2-3; TRBD2 matches 8 bases. Unmatched junction bases numbered 11, after V lost 5 bases and J lost 4 bases. There are 16 residues in the CDR3. Germline CDR1 SEHNR, CDR2 FQNEAQ (reference sequence).

The chain joins TRBV5-5 to TRBJ1-4; D unresolved. Trimming pared 0 bases from V and 7 bases from J, leaving 16 bases between. Germline lookup yields CDR1 SGHKS and CDR2 YYEKEE (reference sequence). CDR3 length equals 16 residues. CDR3 sequence (DNA): TGTGCCAGCAGCTTGGGGCCTCACCAATTGGGTGAAAAACTGTTTTTT. Amino acids: CASSLGPHQLGEKLFF.

This clone was detected a few times. The chain links TRBV15 to TRBJ1-2; TRBD1 agrees at 7 bases. Germline values: CDR1 LNHNV, CDR2 YYDKDF (reference sequence). Unmatched junction bases numbered 6, after V lost 0 bases and J lost 8 bases. This CDR3 comprises 14 residues. CDR3 in amino acids: CATSREGGRPGYTF. The CDR3 DNA sequence: TGTGCCACCAGCAGAGAAGGGGGCAGGCCCGGCTACACCTTC.

This chain links TRBV7-9 with TRBJ2-3; a weak D match, TRBD2 (7 bases). Trimming left V 5 bases short and J 8 bases short, with 14 bases between. CDR1 is SEHNR, CDR2 FQNEAQ, per germline (reference sequence). The CDR3 covers 13 residues. This chain's CDR3 is CASSEGGVRTQYF. The CDR3 DNA reads TGTGCCAGCAGCGAGGGGGGGGTGCGTACGCAGTATTTT. Complete variable domain (other parts from reference TRBV7-9 and TRBJ2-3): DTGVSQNPRHKITKRGQNVTFRCDPISEHNRLYWYRQTLGQGPEFLTYFQNEAQLEKSRLLSDRFSAERPKGSFSTLEIQRTEQGDSAMYLCASSEGGVRTQYFGPGTRLTVL.

This chain links TRBV19 with TRBJ1-1; D is unclear. V lost 0 bases to trimming and J lost 1 base, with 6 bases between them. Germline V gives CDR1 LNHDA, CDR2 SQIVND (reference sequence). The CDR3 is 14 residues long. The CDR3 DNA follows: TGTGCCAGTAGTATAGAAGCAGCGAACACTGAAGCTTTCTTT. Encoded protein: CASSIEAANTEAFF. Full variable domain (missing parts from reference TRBV19 and TRBJ1-1): DGGITQSPKYLFRKEGQNVTLSCEQNLNHDAMYWYRQDPGQGLRLIYYSQIVNDFQKGDIAEGYSVSREKKESFPLTVTSAQKNPTAFYLCASSIEAANTEAFFGQGTRLTVV.

The chain carries TRBV19 and TRBJ2-7; tentatively, D is TRBD1 (6 bases). Deletions cut 4 bases from V and 4 bases from J, with 17 bases between. Germline V gene data show CDR1 as LNHDA and CDR2 as SQIVND (reference sequence). This CDR3 contains 15 residues. The CDR3 sequence: CASSTETGVSYEQYF. The CDR3 DNA reads TGTGCCAGTAGTACAGAGACAGGAGTGTCATACGAGCAGTACTTC.

The gene calls are TRBV7-9 and TRBJ2-5; a weak D match, TRBD1 (5 bases). CDR1 is SEHNR and CDR2 is FQNEAQ in the germline V gene (reference sequence). The CDR3 sequence is 15 residues long. V lost 0 bases and J lost 1, with 9 bases in between. The CDR3 DNA follows: TGTGCCAGCAGCTTAGCGCAGGGTAGCCAAGAGACCCAGTACTTC. It encodes CASSLAQGSQETQYF.

V and J are TRBV4-1 and TRBJ2-3; 9 bases are a match to TRBD1. Germline values: CDR1 MGHRA, CDR2 YSYEKL. J gave up 2 bases and V 3 bases, and 3 bases lay outside the gene matches. The CDR3 totals 15 residues. The chain's CDR3 is CASSHRTGDTDTQYF. The CDR3 DNA reads TGCGCCAGCAGCCACCGGACAGGGGACACAGATACGCAGTATTTT.

The chain carries TRBV5-3 and TRBJ2-3; D gene uncertain. TRBV5-3 has ORF status, its function being uncertain. This CDR3 is built from 13 residues. The germline V and J ends were trimmed by 7 bases and 2 bases, with 11 bases remaining between them. The CDR3 bases are TGTGCCAGACTTACCTCAATCACAGATACGCAGTATTTT. The encoded protein is CARLTSITDTQYF.

This chain connects TRBV5-6 to TRBJ2-7; perhaps TRBD2 as D (5 bases). V dropped 2 bases and J dropped 3 bases, with 6 bases sitting between them. The CDR3 is 12 amino acids. CDR1 and CDR2 (germline): SGHDT, YYEEEE. The CDR3 is CASSFGDYEQYF. CDR3 DNA sequence: TGTGCCAGCAGCTTCGGGGACTACGAGCAGTACTTC. Variable domain in full (rest from reference TRBV5-6 and TRBJ2-7): DAGVTQSPTHLIKTRGQQVTLRCSPKSGHDTVSWYQQALGQGPQFIFQYYEEEERQRGNFPDRFSGHQFPNYSSELNVNALLLGDSALYLCASSFGDYEQYFGPGTRLTVT.

The gene calls are TRBV11-2 and TRBJ1-2, with TRBD1 identical over 10 bases. CDR3 length: 15 amino acids. Germline trimming cut 0 bases from V and 7 bases from J; bases unmatched to any gene: 5. Germline V gives CDR1 SGHAT, CDR2 FQNNGV. Here the CDR3 reads CASSLDPGQGSGYTF. The CDR3 DNA reads TGTGCCAGCAGCTTAGATCCGGGACAGGGGAGTGGCTACACCTTC.

This clone was detected a few times. V gene TRBV19 combines with J gene TRBJ2-1; possibly TRBD1 for D (6 bases). In germline, CDR1 is LNHDA, CDR2 SQIVND (reference sequence). The V end lost 1 base, the J end lost 9 bases, and 16 bases lay between the germline ends. This CDR3 contains 15 residues. The CDR3 DNA follows: TGTGCCAGTAGTATAGTGCCTCAGGGGTGGACTGAGCAGTTCTTC. Its protein product is CASSIVPQGWTEQFF.

This chain connects TRBV11-2 to TRBJ1-2; D is uncertain. Trimming pared 6 bases from V and 3 bases from J, leaving 20 bases between. Germline V gene data show CDR1 as SGHAT and CDR2 as FQNNGV. The CDR3 runs 16 residues. In nucleotides, the CDR3 is TGTGCCAGCAGTCCCCAAGGAGGAAATTGGTACTATGGCTACACCTTC. It yields the protein CASSPQGGNWYYGYTF.

The rearrangement uses TRBV27 and TRBJ2-7; no firm D call. The V end lost 0 bases, the J end lost 1 base, and 4 bases lay between the germline ends. Germline V gene sequence: CDR1 MNHEY, CDR2 SMNVEV (reference sequence). The CDR3 runs to 13 residues. Here the CDR3 reads CASSLSASYEQYF. The CDR3 nucleotides read TGTGCCAGCAGTTTATCAGCGTCCTACGAGCAGTACTTC.

The genes are TRBV11-2 and TRBJ2-7, with D perhaps matching TRBD1 or TRBD2 (5 bases each). Germline CDR1 reads SGHAT; CDR2 reads FQNNGV. Trimming stripped 5 bases from V and 2 bases from J, with 13 bases between. The CDR3 is made up of 14 amino acids. The CDR3 loop reads CASSRGRAPYEQYF. Here the CDR3 DNA reads TGTGCCAGCAGCCGGGGACGGGCCCCCTACGAGCAGTACTTC.

The chain combines TRBV28 with TRBJ2-5; possibly TRBD2 for D (5 bases). Germline lookup yields CDR1 MDHEN and CDR2 SYDVKM. V was clipped by 2 bases and J by 1 base, with 17 bases between them. CDR3 length equals 17 residues. In DNA, the CDR3 is TGTGCCAGCAGTTTAGAGCTAGCCCTAAGGTCCCAAGAGACCCAGTACTTC. Amino acid sequence: CASSLELALRSQETQYF. The full variable domain, with the rest looked up from reference TRBV28 and TRBJ2-5, is DVKVTQSSRYLVKRTGEKVFLECVQDMDHENMFWYRQDPGLGLRLIYFSYDVKMKEKGDIPEGYSVSREKKERFSLILESASTNQTSMYLCASSLELALRSQETQYFGPGTRLLVL.

V usage is TRBV5-4 and J usage is TRBJ1-1; D might be TRBD1 (6 bases). The V gene lost 1 base and the J gene lost 1 base, with 8 bases spanning the gap. Germline-derived CDR1 and CDR2 are SGHNT and YYREEE (reference sequence). The CDR3 has 14 amino acids. The CDR3 sequence is CASSLTGANTEAFF. As DNA, the CDR3 is TGTGCCAGCAGCTTGACGGGGGCGAACACTGAAGCTTTCTTT. Combining the CDR3 with reference TRBV5-4 and TRBJ1-1 gives the whole variable domain ETGVTQSPTHLIKTRGQQVTLRCSSQSGHNTVSWYQQALGQGPQFIFQYYREEENGRGNFPPRFSGLQFPNYSSELNVNALELDDSALYLCASSLTGANTEAFFGQGTRLTVV.

The chain uses TRBV9 and TRBJ2-1, with 15 bases identical to TRBD2. V shed 4 bases, J shed 7 bases, and the junction held 12 bases outside the gene matches. Germline CDR1 SGDLS, CDR2 YYNGEE. The CDR3 is made up of 18 amino acids. The CDR3 spells CASSISRSGTSGGNEQFF. The DNA for the CDR3 is TGTGCCAGCAGCATAAGCCGGTCCGGGACTAGCGGGGGGAATGAGCAGTTCTTC.

V usage is TRBV7-9 and J usage is TRBJ2-1, with D tentatively TRBD2 (5 bases). The CDR3 consists of 14 residues. Germline-derived CDR1 and CDR2 are SEHNR and FQNEAQ (reference sequence). The germline V and J ends were trimmed by 2 bases and 7 bases, with 12 bases remaining between them. In DNA, the CDR3 is TGTGCCAGCAGCTTATGGCGGCTAGCAAATGAGCAGTTCTTC. It encodes CASSLWRLANEQFF.

This chain joins TRBV6-5 and TRBJ1-1, with 8 bases identical to TRBD1. The V gene end was trimmed by 5 bases and the J gene end by 1 base; junction bases not matched to a gene: 6. The CDR3 is made up of 15 amino acids. The germline V gene encodes CDR1 MNHEY and CDR2 SVGAGI. The CDR3 coding sequence is TGTGCCAGCAGTCTATATGGACAGGGGAACACTGAAGCTTTCTTT. Amino acids: CASSLYGQGNTEAFF.

The chain employs TRBV5-1 and TRBJ2-7, with D perhaps assigned TRBD1 or TRBD2 (5 bases each). This CDR3 is 15 amino acids long. V shed 0 bases and J shed 2 bases, with 12 bases lying between them. Germline CDR1 SGHRS, CDR2 YFSETQ. This chain's CDR3 is CASSLVGEGAYEQYF. The CDR3 DNA is TGCGCCAGCAGCTTGGTGGGGGAAGGGGCCTACGAGCAGTACTTC.